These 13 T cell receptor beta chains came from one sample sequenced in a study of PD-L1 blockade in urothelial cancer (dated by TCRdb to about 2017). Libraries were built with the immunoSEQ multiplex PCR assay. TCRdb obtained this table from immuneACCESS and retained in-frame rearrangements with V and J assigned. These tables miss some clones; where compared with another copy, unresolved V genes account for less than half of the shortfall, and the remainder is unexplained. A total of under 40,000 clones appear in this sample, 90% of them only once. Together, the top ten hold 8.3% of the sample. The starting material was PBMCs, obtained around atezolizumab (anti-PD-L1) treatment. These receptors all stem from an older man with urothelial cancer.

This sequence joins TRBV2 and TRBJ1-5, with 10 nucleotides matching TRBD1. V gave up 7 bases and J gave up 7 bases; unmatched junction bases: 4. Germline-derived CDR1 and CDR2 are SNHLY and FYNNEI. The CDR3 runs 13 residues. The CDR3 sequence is CASTRDRGQPQHF. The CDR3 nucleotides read TGTGCCAGCACCCGGGACAGGGGACAGCCCCAGCATTTT.

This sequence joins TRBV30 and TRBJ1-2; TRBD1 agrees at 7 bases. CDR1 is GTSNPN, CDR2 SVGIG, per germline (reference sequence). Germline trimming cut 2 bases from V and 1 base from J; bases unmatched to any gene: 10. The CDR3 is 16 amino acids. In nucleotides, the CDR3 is TGTGCCTGGAGTACCCCGGACAGGCCGATTAACTATGGCTACACCTTC. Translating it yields CAWSTPDRPINYGYTF. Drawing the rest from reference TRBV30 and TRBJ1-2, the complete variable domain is SQTIHQWPATLVQPVGSPLSLECTVEGTSNPNLYWYRQAAGRGLQLLFYSVGIGQISSEVPQNLSASRPQDRQFILSSKKLLLSDSGFYLCAWSTPDRPINYGYTFGSGTRLTVV.

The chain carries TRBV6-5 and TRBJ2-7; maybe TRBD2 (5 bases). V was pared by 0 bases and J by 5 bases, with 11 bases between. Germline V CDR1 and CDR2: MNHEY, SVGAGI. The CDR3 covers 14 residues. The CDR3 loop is CASSYSKAAHEQYF. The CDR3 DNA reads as TGTGCCAGCAGTTACTCGAAAGCGGCCCACGAGCAGTACTTC.

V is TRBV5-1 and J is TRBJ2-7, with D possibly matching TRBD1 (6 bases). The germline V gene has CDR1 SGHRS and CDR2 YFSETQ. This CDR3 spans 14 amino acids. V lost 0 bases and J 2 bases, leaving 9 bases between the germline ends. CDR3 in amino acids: CASSLGAGAYEQYF. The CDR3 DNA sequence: TGCGCCAGCAGCTTGGGAGCAGGGGCCTACGAGCAGTACTTC.

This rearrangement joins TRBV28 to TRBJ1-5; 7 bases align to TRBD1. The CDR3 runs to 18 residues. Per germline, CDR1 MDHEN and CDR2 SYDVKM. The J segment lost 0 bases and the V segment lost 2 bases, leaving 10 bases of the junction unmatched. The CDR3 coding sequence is TGTGCCAGCAGTTTACTATACACAGGGGTCTATAGCAATCAGCCCCAGCATTTT. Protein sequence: CASSLLYTGVYSNQPQHF.

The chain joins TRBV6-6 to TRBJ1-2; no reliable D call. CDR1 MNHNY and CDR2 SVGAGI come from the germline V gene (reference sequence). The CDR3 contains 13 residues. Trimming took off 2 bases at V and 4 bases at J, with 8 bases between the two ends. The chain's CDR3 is CASSYEGGYGYTF. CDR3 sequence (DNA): TGTGCCAGCAGTTACGAGGGTGGCTATGGCTACACCTTC.

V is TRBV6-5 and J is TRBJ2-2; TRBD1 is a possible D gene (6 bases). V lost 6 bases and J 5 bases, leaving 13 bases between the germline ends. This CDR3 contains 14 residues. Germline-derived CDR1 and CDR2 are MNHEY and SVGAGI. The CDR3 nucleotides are TGTGCCAGCAGGCAGGGGTGGGAGACCGGGGAGCTGTTTTTT. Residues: CASRQGWETGELFF.

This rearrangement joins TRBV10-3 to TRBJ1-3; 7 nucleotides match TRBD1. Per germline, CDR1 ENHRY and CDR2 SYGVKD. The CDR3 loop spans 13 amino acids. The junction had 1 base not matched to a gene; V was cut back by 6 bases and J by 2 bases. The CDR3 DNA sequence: TGTGCCATCAGGGGACAGCCTGGAAACACCATATATTTT. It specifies CAIRGQPGNTIYF.

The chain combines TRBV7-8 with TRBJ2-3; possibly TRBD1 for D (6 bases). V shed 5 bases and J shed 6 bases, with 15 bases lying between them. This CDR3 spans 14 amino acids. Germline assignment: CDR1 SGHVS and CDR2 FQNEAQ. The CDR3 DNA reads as TGTGCCAGCAGCCCTCACAGGGTTATTGATACGCAGTATTTT. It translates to CASSPHRVIDTQYF.

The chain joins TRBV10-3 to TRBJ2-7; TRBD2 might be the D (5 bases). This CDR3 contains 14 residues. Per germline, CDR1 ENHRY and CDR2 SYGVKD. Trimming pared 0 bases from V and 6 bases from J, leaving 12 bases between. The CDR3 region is CAISESFGNGEQYF. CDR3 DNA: TGTGCCATCAGTGAGTCTTTCGGGAACGGCGAGCAGTACTTC.

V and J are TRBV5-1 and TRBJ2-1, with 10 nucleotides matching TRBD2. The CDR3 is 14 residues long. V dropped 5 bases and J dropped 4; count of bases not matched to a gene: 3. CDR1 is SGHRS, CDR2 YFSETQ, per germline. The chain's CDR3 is CASRTSGPYNEQFF. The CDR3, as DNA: TGCGCCAGCAGGACTAGCGGGCCGTACAATGAGCAGTTCTTC.

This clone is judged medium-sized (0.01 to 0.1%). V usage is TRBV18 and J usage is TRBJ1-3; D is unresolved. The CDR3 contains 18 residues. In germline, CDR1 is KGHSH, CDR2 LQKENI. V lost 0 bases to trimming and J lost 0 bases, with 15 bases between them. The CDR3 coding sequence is TGTGCCAGCTCACCACCTTATTGGAGACGTACCTCTGGAAACACCATATATTTT. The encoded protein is CASSPPYWRRTSGNTIYF.

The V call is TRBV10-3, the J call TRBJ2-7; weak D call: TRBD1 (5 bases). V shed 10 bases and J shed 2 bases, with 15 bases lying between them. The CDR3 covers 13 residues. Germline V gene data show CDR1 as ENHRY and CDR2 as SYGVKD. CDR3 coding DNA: TGTGCCACTGGTGGGGCCACGGCCTACGAGCAGTACTTC. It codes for CATGGATAYEQYF.